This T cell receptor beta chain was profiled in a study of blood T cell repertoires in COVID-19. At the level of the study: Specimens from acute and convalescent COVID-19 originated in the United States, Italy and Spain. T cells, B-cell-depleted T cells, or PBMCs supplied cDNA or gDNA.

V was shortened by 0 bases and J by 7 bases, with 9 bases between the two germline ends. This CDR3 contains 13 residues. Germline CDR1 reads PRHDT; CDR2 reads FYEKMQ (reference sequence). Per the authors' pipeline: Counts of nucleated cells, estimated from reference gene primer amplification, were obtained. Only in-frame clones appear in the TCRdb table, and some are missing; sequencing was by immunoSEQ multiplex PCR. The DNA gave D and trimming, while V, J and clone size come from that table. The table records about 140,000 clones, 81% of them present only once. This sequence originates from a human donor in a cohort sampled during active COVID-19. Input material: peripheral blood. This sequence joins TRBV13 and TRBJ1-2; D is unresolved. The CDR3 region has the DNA TGTGCCAGCAGCTTAGGGTGGCGGGCTGGCTACACCTTC. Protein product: CASSLGWRAGYTF.